One T cell receptor beta chain is described in this entry. This clonotype has a count of ten or more. No cognate antigen has been identified for it. Within one base of it there is no much larger clone, and no base qualities were kept. The germline V gene encodes CDR1 KGHDR and CDR2 SFDVKD. CDR3 length: 12 amino acids, cysteine to phenylalanine. CDR3 DNA only is kept here, 36 bases in frame from base 1. Clipping removes 3 bases from V and 13 bases from J, with 3 as the unmatched junction base count. The sample's time point, from its label and the paper: sample taken at primary tumor resection. The donors were 65 to 85 patients from the lung TRACERx cohort who had early-stage, untreated non-small cell lung cancer. Without any cell sorting, TCR sequencing was performed on whole RNA extracted either from tumor and nontumor lung tissue or from cryopreserved PBMC samples. Only patients for whom sufficient RNA was available from at least two tumor regions were selected for TCR sequencing. A lung pathologist reviewed the tumor and adjacent nontumor lung specimens before the specimens were selected.

Libraries came from 5' RACE. TCRdb lists the instrument as NextSeq 500. To allow correction of PCR and sequencing errors, the TCR library protocol tagged every TCR cDNA molecule with a unique molecular identifier. Per the authors' processing: TCR identification, UMI-based error correction and CDR3 extraction were performed with Decombinator tools. TCRs above a frequency of 2 per 1,000, corresponding to the top 1% of the tumor frequency distribution, were defined as expanded. Expanded tumor TCRs statistically deemed absent (corrected P<0.05) from at least one tumor region were classed as regional, and all other expanded tumor TCRs were classed as ubiquitous. Rényi diversity was computed with the R vegan package after subsampling each repertoire 100 times to 5,000 TCRs. CDR3 similarity networks were constructed using string-kernel similarity of amino acid triplets, with links drawn between CDR3s whose pairwise similarity was above 0.82. The public reads were quality trimmed at Q25 with fastp and then assembled into clones with MiXCR by TCRdb, keeping productive beta chains. Every distinct CDR3 protein forms one entry, paired with its most common genes and DNA. The V and J calls were not made by the authors but by TCRdb's processing. Across this sample there are around 13,000 distinct CDR3 sequences, with around 6.6% seen only once. In total, the top ten clones hold about 3.5% of the sample.

These data are taken from a study of spatial heterogeneity in lung cancer (dated by TCRdb to between 2017 and 2020). As for the study more broadly: Beta-chain transcripts were consistently detected in greater numbers than alpha-chain transcripts, which likely reflects a higher abundance of beta-chain transcripts. In tumor regions, TCR transcript counts showed a strong correlation with a T cell transcriptional module score derived from matched bulk RNA-seq. In the raw uncorrected reads, each unique combination of TCR and UMI appeared more than ten times on average. The study quantitatively compared TCR alpha and beta repertoires across multiple tumor regions, matched nontumor lung and blood in non-small cell lung cancer. Nonsynonymous mutation counts, determined by whole-exome sequencing of tumor tissue, were related to TCR repertoire features. Both alpha and beta chains were TCR-sequenced in samples taken at surgery, namely 220 tumor regions, fewer than 85 matched nontumor lung samples and approximately 51 PBMC samples. What the authors observed across the whole study: The count of ubiquitous expanded TCRs correlated with the count of ubiquitous nonsynonymous mutations, and the count of regional expanded TCRs correlated with the count of regional nonsynonymous mutations. Confirming at a functional level the hypothesis that regional TCRs recognize regional mutations was considered to require additional single-cell paired TCR alpha and beta sequencing. The tumor nonsynonymous mutation count correlated with the number of expanded intratumoral alpha and beta TCRs. Estimated TCR-seq coverage of tumor T cells was only about 6.5% for alpha chains and around 13% for beta chains.

This clonotype was sampled from a female donor with early-stage non-small cell lung cancer. The V and J genes are TRBV24-1 and TRBJ2-1, with 9 junctional bases fitting TRBD2. Sequenced material: lung tumor tissue, taken at surgery. For the CDR3, the sequence is CATSDNSGRQFF. The DNA sequence follows: TGTGCCACCAGTGATAATAGCGGGAGACAGTTCTTC.